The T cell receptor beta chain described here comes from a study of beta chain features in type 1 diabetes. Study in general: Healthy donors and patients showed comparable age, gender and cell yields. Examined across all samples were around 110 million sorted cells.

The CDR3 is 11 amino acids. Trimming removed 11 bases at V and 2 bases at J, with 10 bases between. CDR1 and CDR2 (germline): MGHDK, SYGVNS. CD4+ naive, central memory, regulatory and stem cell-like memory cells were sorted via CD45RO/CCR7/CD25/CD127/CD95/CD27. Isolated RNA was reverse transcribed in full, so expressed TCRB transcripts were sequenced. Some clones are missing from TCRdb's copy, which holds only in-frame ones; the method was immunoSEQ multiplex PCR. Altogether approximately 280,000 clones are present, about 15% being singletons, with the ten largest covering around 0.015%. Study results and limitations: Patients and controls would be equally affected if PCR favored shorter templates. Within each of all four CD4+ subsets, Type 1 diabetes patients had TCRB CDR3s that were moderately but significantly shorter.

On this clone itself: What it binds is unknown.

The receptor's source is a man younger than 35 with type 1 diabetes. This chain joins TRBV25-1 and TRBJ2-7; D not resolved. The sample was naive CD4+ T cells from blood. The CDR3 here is CAVRGPYEQYF. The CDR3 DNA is TGTGCCGTCCGCGGCCCCTACGAGCAGTACTTC.